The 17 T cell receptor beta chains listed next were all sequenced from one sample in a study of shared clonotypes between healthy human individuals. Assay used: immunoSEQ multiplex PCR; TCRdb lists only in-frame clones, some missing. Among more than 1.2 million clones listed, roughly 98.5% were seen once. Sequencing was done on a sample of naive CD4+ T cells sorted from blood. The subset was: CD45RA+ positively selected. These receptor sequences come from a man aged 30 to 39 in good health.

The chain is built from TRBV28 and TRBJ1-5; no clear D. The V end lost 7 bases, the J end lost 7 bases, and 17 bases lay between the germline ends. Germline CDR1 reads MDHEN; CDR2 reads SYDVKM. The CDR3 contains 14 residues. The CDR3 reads CASIGDFLGQPQHF. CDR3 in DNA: TGTGCCAGCATCGGCGACTTCCTGGGGCAGCCCCAGCATTTT.

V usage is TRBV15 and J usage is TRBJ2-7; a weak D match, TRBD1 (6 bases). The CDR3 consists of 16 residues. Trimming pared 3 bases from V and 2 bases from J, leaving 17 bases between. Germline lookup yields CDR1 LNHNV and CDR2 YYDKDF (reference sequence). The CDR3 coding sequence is TGTGCCACCAGCAGGGGAGATCGGGACATTGCCTACGAGCAGTACTTC. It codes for CATSRGDRDIAYEQYF.

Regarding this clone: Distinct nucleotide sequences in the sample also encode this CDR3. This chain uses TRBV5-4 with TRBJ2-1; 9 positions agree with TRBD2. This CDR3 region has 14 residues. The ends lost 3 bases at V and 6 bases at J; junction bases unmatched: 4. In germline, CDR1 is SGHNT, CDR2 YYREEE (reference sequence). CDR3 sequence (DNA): TGTGCCAGCAGCTCGGGACTAGCATCCAATGAGCAGTTCTTC. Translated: CASSSGLASNEQFF.

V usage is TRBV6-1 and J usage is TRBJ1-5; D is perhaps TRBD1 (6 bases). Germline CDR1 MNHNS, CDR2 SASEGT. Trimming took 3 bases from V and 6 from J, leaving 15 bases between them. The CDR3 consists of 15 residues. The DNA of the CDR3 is TGTGCCAGCAGTGATGTCGAGGGGGACTTTCAGCCCCAGCATTTT. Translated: CASSDVEGDFQPQHF.

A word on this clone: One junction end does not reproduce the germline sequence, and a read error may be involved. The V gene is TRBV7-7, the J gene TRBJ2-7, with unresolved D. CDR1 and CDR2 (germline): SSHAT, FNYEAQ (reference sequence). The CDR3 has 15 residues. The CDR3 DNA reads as TGTGCTAGCAGCCCGGAACTGGAACTTTCCTACGAGCAGTACTTC. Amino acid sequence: CASSPELELSYEQYF.

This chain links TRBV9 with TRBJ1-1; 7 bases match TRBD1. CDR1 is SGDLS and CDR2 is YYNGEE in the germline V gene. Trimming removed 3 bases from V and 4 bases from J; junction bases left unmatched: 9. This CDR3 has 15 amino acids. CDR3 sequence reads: CASSAGTAGATEAFF. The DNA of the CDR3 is TGTGCCAGCAGCGCAGGGACAGCAGGCGCCACTGAAGCTTTCTTT.

CDR3: CASSRALNEKLFF. CDR3 sequence (DNA): TGTGCCAGCAGCCGGGCCCTTAATGAAAAACTGTTTTTT. The chain links TRBV7-2 to TRBJ1-4, with D hard to call. The CDR3 spans 13 residues. Deletions cut 5 bases from V and 4 bases from J, with 8 bases between. Germline V CDR1 and CDR2: SGHTA, FQGNSA.

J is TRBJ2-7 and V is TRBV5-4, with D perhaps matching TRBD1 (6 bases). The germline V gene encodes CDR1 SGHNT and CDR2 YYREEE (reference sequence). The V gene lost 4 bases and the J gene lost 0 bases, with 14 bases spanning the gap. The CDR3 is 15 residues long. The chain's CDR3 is CASSIGAGDSYEQYF. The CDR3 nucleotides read TGTGCCAGCAGCATAGGGGCAGGGGACTCCTACGAGCAGTACTTC.

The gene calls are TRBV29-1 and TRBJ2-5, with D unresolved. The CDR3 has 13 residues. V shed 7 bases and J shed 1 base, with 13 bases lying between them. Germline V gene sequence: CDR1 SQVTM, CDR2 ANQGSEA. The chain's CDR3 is CSGAASLQETQYF. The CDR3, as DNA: TGCAGCGGGGCTGCTAGTCTCCAAGAGACCCAGTACTTC. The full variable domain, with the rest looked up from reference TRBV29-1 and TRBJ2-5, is SAVISQKPSRDICQRGTSLTIQCQVDSQVTMMFWYRQQPGQSLTLIATANQGSEATYESGFVIDKFPISRPNLTFSTLTVSNMSPEDSSIYLCSGAASLQETQYFGPGTRLLVL.

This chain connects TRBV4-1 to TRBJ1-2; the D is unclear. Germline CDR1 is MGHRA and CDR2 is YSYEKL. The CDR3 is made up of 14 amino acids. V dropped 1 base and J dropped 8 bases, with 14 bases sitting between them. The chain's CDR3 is CASSQGLAPRGYTF. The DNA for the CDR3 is TGCGCCAGCAGCCAAGGCTTAGCCCCCCGCGGCTACACCTTC.

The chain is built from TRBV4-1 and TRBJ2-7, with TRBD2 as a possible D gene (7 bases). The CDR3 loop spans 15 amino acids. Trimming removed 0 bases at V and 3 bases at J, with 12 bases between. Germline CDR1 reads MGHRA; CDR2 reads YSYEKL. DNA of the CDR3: TGCGCCAGCAGCCAAGAGGAGGGAGGGGGCTACGAGCAGTACTTC. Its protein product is CASSQEEGGGYEQYF.

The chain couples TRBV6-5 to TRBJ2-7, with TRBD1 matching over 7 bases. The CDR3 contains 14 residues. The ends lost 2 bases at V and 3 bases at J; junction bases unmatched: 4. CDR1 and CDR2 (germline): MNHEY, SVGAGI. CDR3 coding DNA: TGTGCCAGCAGTTACGTGGGACAGCTCTACGAGCAGTACTTC. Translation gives CASSYVGQLYEQYF.

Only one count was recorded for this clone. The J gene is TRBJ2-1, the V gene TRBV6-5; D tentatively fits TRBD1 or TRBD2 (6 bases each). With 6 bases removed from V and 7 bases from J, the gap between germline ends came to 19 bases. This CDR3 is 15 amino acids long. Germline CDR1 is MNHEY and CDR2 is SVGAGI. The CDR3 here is CASSQTGGGSNEQFF. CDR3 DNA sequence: TGTGCCAGCAGCCAGACAGGTGGGGGGTCAAATGAGCAGTTCTTC.

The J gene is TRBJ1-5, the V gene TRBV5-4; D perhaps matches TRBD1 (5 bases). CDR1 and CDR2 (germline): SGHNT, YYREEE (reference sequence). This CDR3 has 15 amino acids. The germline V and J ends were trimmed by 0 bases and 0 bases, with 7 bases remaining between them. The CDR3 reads CASSLGGTSNQPQHF. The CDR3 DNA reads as TGTGCCAGCAGCTTGGGAGGGACTAGCAATCAGCCCCAGCATTTT.

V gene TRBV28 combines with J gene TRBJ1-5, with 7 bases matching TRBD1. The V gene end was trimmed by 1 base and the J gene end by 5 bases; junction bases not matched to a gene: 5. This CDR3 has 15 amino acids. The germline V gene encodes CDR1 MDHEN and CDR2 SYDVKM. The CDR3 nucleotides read TGTGCCAGCAGTTTATCGACAGGGATTTATCAGCCCCAGCATTTT. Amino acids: CASSLSTGIYQPQHF.

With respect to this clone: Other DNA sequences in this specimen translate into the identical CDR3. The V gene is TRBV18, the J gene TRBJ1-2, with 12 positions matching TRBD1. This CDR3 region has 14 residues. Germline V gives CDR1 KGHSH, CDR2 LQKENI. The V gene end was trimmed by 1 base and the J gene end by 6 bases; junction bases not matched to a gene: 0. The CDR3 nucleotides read TGTGCCAGCTCACCACGGGACAGGGGGCATGGCTACACCTTC. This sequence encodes CASSPRDRGHGYTF.

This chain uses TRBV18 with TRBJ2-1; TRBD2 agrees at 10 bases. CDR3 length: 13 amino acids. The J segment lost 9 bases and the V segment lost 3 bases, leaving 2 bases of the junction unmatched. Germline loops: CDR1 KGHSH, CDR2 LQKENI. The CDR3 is CASSPTSGTEQFF. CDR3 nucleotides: TGTGCCAGCTCACCTACTAGCGGGACTGAGCAGTTCTTC.